The T cell receptor (beta chain) described here comes from a study of monozygotic twins with inflammatory bowel disease. Study findings and constraints: Immunosuppressive treatment differences may have increased patient repertoire variability. No discrimination was achieved between different T cell subtypes.

A note on this clonotype: What it recognizes is unknown.

TCRdb reprocessed the 5' RACE reads and stores each CDR3 protein as one record, lacking DNA. The table counts over 350,000 distinct CDR3 sequences; 2% to 3% lies in the top ten. The sample consisted of blood. The sequence came from a human donor with ulcerative colitis or Crohn's disease, or a healthy co-twin of an affected twin (not recorded which).

The CDR3 here is CASSYEGVNQPQHF. The chain carries TRBV6-6 and TRBJ1-5. This CDR3 has 14 amino acids. Germline V gene lookup returns CDR1 MNHNY and CDR2 SVGAGI (reference sequence).